This TCR beta chain was obtained from a study of CD4 and CD8 cells across lung adenocarcinoma regions. TCRdb analysed the PCR reads with MiXCR anew, one entry per CDR3 protein. Altogether some 8,800 distinct CDR3 sequences are present, 51% being singletons, with the ten largest covering approximately 17%. Germline-derived CDR1 and CDR2 are WSHSY and SAAADI. There are 19 residues in the CDR3. Trimming cost V 4 bases and J 2 bases; bases outside gene matches: 16. The chain joins TRBV10-2 to TRBJ2-1; the match to TRBD2 covers 8 bases. Sequencing was carried out using CD4+ T cells from the margin of a lung tumor. The clonotype was recovered from a male donor with lung adenocarcinoma. The CD4 and CD8 labels of this study may be unreliable. The CDR3 sequence is CASSAPGGANWDPYNEQFF. The CDR3 nucleotides read TGCGCCAGCAGTGCCCCGGGAGGGGCAAACTGGGATCCCTACAATGAGCAGTTCTTC.